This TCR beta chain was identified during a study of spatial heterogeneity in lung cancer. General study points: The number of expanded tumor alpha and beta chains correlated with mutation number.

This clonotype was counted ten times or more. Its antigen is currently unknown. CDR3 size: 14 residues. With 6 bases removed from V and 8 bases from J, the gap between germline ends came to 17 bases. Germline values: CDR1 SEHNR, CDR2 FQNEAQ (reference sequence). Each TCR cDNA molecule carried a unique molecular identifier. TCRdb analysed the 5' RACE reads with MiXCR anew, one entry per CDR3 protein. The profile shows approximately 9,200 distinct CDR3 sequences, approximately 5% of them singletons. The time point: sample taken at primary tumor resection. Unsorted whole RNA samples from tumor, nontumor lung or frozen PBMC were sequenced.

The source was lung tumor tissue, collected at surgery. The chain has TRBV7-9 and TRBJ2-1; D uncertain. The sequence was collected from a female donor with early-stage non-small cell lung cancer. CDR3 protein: CASRSSMGLYEQFF. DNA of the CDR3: TGTGCCAGCAGGTCTTCGATGGGCCTCTATGAGCAGTTCTTC.